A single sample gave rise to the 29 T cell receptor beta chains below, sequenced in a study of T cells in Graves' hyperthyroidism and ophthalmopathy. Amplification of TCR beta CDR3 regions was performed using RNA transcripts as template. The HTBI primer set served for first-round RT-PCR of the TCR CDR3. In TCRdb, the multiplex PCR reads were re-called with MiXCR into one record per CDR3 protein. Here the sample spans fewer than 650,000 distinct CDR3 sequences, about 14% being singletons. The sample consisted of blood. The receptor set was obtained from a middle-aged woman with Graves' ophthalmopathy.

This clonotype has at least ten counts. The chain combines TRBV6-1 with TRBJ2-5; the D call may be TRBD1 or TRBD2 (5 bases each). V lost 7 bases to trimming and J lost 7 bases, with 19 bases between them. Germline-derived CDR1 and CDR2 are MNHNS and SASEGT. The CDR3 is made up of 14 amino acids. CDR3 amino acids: CASTEGDGWGTQYF. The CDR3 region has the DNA TGTGCCAGCACCGAAGGGGACGGATGGGGGACCCAGTACTTC.

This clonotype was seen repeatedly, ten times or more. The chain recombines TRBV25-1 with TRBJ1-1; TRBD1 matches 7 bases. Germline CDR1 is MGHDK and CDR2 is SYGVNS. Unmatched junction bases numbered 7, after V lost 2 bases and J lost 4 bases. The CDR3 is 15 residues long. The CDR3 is CASSESAGGGTEAFF. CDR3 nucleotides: TGTGCCAGCAGTGAAAGCGCAGGGGGGGGCACTGAAGCTTTCTTT.

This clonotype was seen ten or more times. The CDR3 region has the DNA TGTGCCAGCAATTCAGGGGCCGACTTACAAGCTTTCTTT. Its translation: CASNSGADLQAFF. J is TRBJ1-1 and V is TRBV18; tentative D call: TRBD1 (6 bases). The V gene's germline CDR1 is KGHSH and CDR2 LQKENI. The CDR3 consists of 13 residues. Trimming left V 8 bases short and J 9 bases short, with 19 bases between.

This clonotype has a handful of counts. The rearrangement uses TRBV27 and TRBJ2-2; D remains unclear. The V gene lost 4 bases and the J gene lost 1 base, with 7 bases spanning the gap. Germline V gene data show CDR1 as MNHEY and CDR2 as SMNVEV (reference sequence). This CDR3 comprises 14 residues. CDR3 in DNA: TGTGCCAGCAGTTCGAGAGAGAACACCGGGGAGCTGTTTTTT. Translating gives CASSSRENTGELFF.

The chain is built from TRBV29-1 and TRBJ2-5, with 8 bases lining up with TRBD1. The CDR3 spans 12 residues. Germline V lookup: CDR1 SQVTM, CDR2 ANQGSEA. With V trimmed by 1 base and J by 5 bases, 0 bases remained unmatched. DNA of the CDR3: TGCAGCGTTGAAGGGGACAGGGAGACCCAGTACTTC. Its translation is CSVEGDRETQYF.

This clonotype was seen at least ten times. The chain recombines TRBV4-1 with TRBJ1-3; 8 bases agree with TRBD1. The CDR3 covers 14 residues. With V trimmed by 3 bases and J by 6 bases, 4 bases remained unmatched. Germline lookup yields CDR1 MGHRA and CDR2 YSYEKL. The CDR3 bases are TGCGCCAGCAGCCATGGGACAGGTGAAAACACCATATATTTT. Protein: CASSHGTGENTIYF.

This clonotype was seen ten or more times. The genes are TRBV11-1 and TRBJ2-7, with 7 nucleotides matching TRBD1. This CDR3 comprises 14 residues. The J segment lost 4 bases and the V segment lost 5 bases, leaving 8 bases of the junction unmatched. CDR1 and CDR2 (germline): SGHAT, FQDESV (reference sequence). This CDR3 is CASSVGQQLYEQYF. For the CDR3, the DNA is TGTGCCAGCAGCGTGGGACAGCAATTATACGAGCAGTACTTC.

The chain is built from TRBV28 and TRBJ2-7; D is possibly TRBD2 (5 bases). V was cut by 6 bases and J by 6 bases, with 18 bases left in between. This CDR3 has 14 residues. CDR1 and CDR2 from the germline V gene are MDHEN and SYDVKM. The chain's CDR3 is CASRPLGEVSEQYF. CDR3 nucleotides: TGTGCCAGCAGACCTTTGGGAGAGGTGAGCGAGCAGTACTTC.

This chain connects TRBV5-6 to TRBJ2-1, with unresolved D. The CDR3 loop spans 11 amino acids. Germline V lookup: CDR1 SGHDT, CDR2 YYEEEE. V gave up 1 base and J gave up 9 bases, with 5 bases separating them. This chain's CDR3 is CASSLSGEQFF. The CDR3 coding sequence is TGTGCCAGCAGCTTGAGTGGTGAGCAGTTCTTC.

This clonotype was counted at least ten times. CDR3 bases: TGTGCCAGCAGCTTAGTGGAGGGGAACTACGAGCAGTACTTC. Residues: CASSLVEGNYEQYF. The chain employs TRBV11-2 and TRBJ2-7, with TRBD2 as a possible D gene (6 bases). V was cut by 1 base and J by 3 bases, with 10 bases left in between. From germline, CDR1 is SGHAT and CDR2 FQNNGV. The CDR3 is 14 amino acids.

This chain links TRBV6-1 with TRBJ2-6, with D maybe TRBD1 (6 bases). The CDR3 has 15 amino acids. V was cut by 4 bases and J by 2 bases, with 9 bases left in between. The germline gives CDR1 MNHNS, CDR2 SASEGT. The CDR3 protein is CASSARGAGANVLTF. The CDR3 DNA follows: TGTGCCAGCAGTGCCAGGGGAGCTGGGGCCAACGTCCTGACTTTC.

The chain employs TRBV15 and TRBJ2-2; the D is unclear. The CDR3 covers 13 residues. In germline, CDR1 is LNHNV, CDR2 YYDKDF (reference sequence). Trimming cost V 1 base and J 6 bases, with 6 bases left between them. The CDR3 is CATSRGSPGELFF. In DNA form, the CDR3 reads TGTGCCACCAGCAGAGGGTCACCCGGGGAGCTGTTTTTT.

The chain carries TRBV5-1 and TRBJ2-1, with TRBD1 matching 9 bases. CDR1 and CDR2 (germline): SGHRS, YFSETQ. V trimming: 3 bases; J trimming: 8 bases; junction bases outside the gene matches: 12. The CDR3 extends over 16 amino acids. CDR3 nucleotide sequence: TGCGCCAGCAGCTCCCTCACCGGGACAGGGTTGCATGAGCAGTTCTTC. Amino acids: CASSSLTGTGLHEQFF. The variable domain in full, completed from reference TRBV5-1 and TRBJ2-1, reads KAGVTQTPRYLIKTRGQQVTLSCSPISGHRSVSWYQQTPGQGLQFLFEYFSETQRNKGNFPGRFSGRQFSNSRSEMNVSTLELGDSALYLCASSSLTGTGLHEQFFGPGTRLTVL.

The CDR3 DNA reads as TGCGCCAGCAGATTTGTGGCAGGGCCGAACACTGAAGCTTTCTTT. It is translated as CASRFVAGPNTEAFF. V gene TRBV5-1 combines with J gene TRBJ1-1; the D gene is possibly TRBD1 (5 bases). V lost 5 bases and J 1 base, leaving 15 bases between the germline ends. Germline V gives CDR1 SGHRS, CDR2 YFSETQ. The CDR3 consists of 15 residues.

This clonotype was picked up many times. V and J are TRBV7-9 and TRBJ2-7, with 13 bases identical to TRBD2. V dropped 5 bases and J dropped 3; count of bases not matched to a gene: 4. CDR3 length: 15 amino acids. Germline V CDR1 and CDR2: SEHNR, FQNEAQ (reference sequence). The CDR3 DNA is TGTGCCAGCAGCCGGACTAGCGGGAGAATCTACGAGCAGTACTTC. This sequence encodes CASSRTSGRIYEQYF. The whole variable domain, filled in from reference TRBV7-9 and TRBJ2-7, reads DTGVSQNPRHKITKRGQNVTFRCDPISEHNRLYWYRQTLGQGPEFLTYFQNEAQLEKSRLLSDRFSAERPKGSFSTLEIQRTEQGDSAMYLCASSRTSGRIYEQYFGPGTRLTVT.

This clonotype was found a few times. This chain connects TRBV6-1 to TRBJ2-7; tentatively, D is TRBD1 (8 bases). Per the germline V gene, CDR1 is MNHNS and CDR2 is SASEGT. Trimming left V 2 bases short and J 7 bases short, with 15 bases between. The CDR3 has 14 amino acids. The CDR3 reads CASSETTGGGEQYF. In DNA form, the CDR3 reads TGTGCCAGCAGTGAAACCACAGGGGGAGGGGAGCAGTACTTC.

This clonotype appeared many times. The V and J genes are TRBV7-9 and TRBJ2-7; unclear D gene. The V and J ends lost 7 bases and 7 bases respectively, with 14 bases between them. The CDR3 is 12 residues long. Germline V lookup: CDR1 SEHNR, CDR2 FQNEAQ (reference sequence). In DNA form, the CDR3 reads TGTGCCAGCACTGTTGGGGTGGAGGAGCAGTACTTC. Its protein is CASTVGVEEQYF.

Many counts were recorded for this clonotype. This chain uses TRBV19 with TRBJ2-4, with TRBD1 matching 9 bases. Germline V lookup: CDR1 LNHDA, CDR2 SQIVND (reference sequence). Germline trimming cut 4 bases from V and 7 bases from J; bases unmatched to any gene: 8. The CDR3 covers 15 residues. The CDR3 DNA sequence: TGTGCCAGTAGTACTCCACAGGGGGCATCGAACATTCAGTACTTC. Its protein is CASSTPQGASNIQYF.

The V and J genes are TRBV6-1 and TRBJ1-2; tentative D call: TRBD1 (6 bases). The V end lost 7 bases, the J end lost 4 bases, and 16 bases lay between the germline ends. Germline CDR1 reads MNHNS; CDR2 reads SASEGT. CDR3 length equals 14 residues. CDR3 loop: CASTQRDRSYGYTF. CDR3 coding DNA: TGTGCCAGCACACAACGAGACAGGAGCTATGGCTACACCTTC.

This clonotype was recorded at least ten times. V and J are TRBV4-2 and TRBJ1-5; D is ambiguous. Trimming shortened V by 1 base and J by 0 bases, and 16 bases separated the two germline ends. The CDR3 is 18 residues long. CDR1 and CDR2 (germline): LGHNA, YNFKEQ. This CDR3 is CASSQVGPPAYSNQPQHF. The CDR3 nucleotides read TGTGCCAGCAGCCAAGTGGGTCCCCCCGCGTATAGCAATCAGCCCCAGCATTTT.

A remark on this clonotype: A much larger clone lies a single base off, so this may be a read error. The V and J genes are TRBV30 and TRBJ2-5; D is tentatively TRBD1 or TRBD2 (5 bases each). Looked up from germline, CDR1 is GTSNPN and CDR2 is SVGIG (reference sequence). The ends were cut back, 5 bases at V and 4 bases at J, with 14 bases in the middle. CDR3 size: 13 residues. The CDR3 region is CAWGRGARETQYF. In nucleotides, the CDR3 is TGTGCCTGGGGCCGAGGGGCCCGAGAGACCCAGTACTTC.

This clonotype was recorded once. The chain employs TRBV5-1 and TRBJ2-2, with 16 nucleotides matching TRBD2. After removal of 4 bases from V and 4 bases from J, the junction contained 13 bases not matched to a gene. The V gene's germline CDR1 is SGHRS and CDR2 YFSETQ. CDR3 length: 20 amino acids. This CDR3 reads CASSIAGTSGRAFSTGELFF. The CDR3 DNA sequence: TGCGCCAGCAGCATCGCCGGGACTAGCGGGAGGGCCTTCAGCACCGGGGAGCTGTTTTTT.

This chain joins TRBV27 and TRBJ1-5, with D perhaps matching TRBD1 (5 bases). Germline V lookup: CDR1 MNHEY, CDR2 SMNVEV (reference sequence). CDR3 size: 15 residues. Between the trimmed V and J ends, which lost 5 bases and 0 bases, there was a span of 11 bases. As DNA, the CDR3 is TGTGCCAGCAGTAGGGGCCCCTATAGCAATCAGCCCCAGCATTTT. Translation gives CASSRGPYSNQPQHF.

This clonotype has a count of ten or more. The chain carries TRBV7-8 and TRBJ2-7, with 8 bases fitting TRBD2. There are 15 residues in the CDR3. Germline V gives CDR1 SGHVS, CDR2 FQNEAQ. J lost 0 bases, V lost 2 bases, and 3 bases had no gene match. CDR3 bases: TGTGCCAGCAGCTTAAAGCGGGGGAGCTCCTACGAGCAGTACTTC. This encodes CASSLKRGSSYEQYF.

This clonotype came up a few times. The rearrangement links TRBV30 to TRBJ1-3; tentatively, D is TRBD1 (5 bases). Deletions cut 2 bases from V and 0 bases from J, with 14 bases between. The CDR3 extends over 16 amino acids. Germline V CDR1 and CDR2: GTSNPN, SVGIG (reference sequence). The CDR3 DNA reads TGTGCCTGGAGTCCCGGGACGTTCAGCTCTGGAAACACCATATATTTT. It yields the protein CAWSPGTFSSGNTIYF.

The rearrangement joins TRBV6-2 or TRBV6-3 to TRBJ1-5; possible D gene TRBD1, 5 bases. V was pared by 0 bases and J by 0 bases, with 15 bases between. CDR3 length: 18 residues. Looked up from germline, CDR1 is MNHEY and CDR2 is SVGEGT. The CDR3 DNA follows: TGTGCCAGCAGTTACTCTTGGGACGCAGGGTTTAGCAATCAGCCCCAGCATTTT. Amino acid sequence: CASSYSWDAGFSNQPQHF.

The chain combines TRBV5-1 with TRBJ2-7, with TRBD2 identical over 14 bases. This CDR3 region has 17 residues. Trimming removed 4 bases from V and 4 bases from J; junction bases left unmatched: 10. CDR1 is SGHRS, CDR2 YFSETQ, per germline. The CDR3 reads CASSPRTSGRLGYEQYF. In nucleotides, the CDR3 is TGCGCCAGCAGCCCCCGGACTAGCGGGAGGCTGGGGTACGAGCAGTACTTC.

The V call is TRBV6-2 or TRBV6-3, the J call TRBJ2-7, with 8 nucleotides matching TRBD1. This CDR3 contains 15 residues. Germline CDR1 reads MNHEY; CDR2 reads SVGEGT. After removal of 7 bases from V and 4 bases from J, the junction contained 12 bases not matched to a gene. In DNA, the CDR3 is TGTGCCAGCATGAGGTGGAAGACAGGGGTGTACGAGCAGTACTTC. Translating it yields CASMRWKTGVYEQYF.

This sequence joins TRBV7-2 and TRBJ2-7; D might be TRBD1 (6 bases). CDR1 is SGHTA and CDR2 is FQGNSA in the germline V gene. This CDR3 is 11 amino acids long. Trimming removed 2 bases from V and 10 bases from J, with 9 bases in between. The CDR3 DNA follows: TGTGCCAGCAGCTTATGGACAGAACAGTACTTC. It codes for CASSLWTEQYF.